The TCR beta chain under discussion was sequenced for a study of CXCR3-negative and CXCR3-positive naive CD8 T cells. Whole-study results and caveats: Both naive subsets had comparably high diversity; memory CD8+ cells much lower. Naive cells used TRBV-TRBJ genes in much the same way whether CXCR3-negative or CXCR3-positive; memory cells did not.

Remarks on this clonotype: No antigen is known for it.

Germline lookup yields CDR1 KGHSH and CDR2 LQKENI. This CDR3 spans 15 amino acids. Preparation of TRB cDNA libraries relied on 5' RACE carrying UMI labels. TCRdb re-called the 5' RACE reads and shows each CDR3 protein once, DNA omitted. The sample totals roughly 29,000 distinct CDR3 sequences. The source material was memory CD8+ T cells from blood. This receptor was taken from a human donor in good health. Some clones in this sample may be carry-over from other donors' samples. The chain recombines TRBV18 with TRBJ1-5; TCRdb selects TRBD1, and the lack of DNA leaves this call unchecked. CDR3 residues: CASSPGGIIPQPQHF. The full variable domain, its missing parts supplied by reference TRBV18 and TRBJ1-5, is NAGVMQNPRHLVRRRGQEARLRCSPMKGHSHVYWYRQLPEEGLKFMVYLQKENIIDESGMPKERFSAEFPKEGPSILRIQQVVRGDSAAYFCASSPGGIIPQPQHFGDGTRLSIL.